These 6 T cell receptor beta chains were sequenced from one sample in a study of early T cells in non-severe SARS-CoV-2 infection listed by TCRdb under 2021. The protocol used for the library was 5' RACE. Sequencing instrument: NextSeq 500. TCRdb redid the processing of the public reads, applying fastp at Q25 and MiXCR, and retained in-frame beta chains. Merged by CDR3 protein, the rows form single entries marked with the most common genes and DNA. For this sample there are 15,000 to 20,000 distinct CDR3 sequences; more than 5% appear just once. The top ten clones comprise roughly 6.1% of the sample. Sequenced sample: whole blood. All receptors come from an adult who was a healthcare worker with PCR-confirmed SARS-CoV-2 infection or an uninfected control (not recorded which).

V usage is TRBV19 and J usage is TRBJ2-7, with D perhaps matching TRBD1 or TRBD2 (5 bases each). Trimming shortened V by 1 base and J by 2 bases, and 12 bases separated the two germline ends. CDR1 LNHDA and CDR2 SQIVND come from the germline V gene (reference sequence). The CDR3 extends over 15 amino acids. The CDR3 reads CASSIVGDGTYEQYF. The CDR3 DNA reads TGTGCCAGTAGTATAGTGGGGGACGGTACCTACGAGCAGTACTTC.

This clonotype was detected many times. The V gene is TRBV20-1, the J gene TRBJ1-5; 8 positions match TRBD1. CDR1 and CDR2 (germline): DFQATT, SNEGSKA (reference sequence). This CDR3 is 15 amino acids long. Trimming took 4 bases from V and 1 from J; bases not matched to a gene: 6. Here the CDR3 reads CSANEDRASNQPQHF. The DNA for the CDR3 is TGCAGTGCTAACGAGGACAGGGCAAGCAATCAGCCCCAGCATTTT.

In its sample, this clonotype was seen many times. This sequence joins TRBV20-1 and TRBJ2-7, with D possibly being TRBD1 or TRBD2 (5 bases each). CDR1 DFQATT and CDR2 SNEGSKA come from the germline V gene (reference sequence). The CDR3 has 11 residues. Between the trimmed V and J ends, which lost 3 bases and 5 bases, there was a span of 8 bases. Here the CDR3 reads CSASMGDEQYF. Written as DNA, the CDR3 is TGCAGTGCTAGTATGGGGGACGAGCAGTACTTC.

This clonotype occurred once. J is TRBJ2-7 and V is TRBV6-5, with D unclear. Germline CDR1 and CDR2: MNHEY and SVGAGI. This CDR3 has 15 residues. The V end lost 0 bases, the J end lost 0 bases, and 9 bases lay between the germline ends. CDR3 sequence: CASSYSIRRSYEQYF. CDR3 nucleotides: TGTGCCAGCAGTTACTCGATCCGGCGCTCCTACGAGCAGTACTTC.

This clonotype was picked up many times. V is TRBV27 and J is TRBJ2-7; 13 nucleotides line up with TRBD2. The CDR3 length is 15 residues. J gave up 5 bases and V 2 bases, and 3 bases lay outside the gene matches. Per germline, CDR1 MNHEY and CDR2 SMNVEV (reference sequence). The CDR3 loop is CASSLPGLAGDEQYF. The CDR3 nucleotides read TGTGCCAGCAGTTTACCCGGACTAGCGGGGGACGAGCAGTACTTC.

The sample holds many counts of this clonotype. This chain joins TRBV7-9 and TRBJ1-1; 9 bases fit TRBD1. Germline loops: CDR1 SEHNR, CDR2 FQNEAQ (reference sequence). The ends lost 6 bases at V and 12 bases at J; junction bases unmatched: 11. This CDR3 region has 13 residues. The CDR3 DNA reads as TGTGCCAGCAGTCCCTGGGAACAGGGGGCAACTTTCTTT. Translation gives CASSPWEQGATFF.